This note documents a single T cell receptor beta chain sequence. The data were taken from a study of T cells expressing NK-cell markers. Across the whole study: The TCR beta repertoires were obtained from sorted CD3+CD56+NKG2C+, CD3+CD56+NKG2C- and CD3+CD56-NKG2C+ T cells.

This CDR3 has 12 residues. Germline V CDR1 and CDR2: GTSNPN, SVGIG (reference sequence). Using the 5' RACE reads, TCRdb records one entry per CDR3 protein without DNA. The sample's table shows 6,500 to 10,000 distinct CDR3 sequences. Sequencing input: blood T cells: a sorted CD56 or NKG2C T cell subset, CD4+ or CD8+ T cells, or bulk PBMC T cells (not recorded which). The V and J genes are TRBV30 and TRBJ2-7. This sequence originates from a man aged 18 to 29 in good health. CDR3 sequence reads: CAWSALTYEQYF.